This is a list of T cell receptor beta chains from one sample in a study of T cell responses to AZD1222 COVID-19 vaccine. TCRdb keeps only in-frame clones here, not all; method: immunoSEQ multiplex PCR. The sample shows fewer than 150,000 clones, approximately 90% of them seen only once. Material: peripheral blood, obtained 28 days after the second AZD1222 dose. Receptors originate from an adult who received the AZD1222 COVID-19 vaccine. The CDR3 runs from the conserved cysteine through the conserved F or W. The D gene is left open where the match is weak. Clone size is given for some rows only: seen once, a few or many times, or a class if the clone is expanded.

D gene: .; V gene: TRBV10-3; clone size: .; J gene: TRBJ1-3; CDR3 protein: CAVMPDSSGNTIYF; CDR3 DNA: TGTGCCGTGATGCCGGACAGCTCTGGAAACACCATATATTTT
D gene: TRBD2; V gene: TRBV6-2/TRBV6-3; clone size: few; J gene: TRBJ2-3; CDR3 protein: CASSYSKGAGGRRTDTQYF; CDR3 DNA: TGTGCCAGCAGTTACTCAAAGGGAGCGGGGGGTCGACGCACAGATACGCAGTATTTT
D gene: .; V gene: TRBV5-6; clone size: once; J gene: TRBJ1-5; CDR3 protein: CASSLAATGQPQHF; CDR3 DNA: TGTGCCAGCAGCTTGGCGGCCACGGGACAGCCCCAGCATTTT
D gene: .; V gene: TRBV19; clone size: .; J gene: TRBJ2-6; CDR3 protein: CASSIGRGANVLTF; CDR3 DNA: TGTGCCAGTAGTATCGGAAGAGGGGCCAACGTCCTGACTTTC
D gene: .; V gene: TRBV4-1; clone size: .; J gene: TRBJ1-6; CDR3 protein: CASSQDRRGLAPLHF; CDR3 DNA: TGCGCCAGCAGCCAAGATCGAAGGGGATTGGCACCCCTCCACTTT
D gene: .; V gene: TRBV6-5; clone size: .; J gene: TRBJ1-1; CDR3 protein: CASTSLAENTEAFF; CDR3 DNA: TGTGCCAGCACCTCCCTGGCGGAGAACACTGAAGCTTTCTTT
D gene: .; V gene: TRBV5-1; clone size: .; J gene: TRBJ1-1; CDR3 protein: CASSSGRGRGTEAFF; CDR3 DNA: TGCGCCAGCAGCTCTGGGCGGGGGCGAGGGACTGAAGCTTTCTTT
D gene: TRBD1; V gene: TRBV6-5; clone size: .; J gene: TRBJ1-2; CDR3 protein: CATQPWGQGGGYTF; CDR3 DNA: TGTGCCACCCAACCCTGGGGACAGGGAGGTGGCTACACCTTC
D gene: TRBD1; V gene: TRBV6-5; clone size: .; J gene: TRBJ1-6; CDR3 protein: CASSLGQGYRSPLHF; CDR3 DNA: TGTGCCAGCAGCCTGGGACAGGGGTATCGTTCACCCCTCCACTTT
D gene: .; V gene: TRBV19; clone size: .; J gene: TRBJ1-1; CDR3 protein: CASSIITAQEAFF; CDR3 DNA: TGTGCCAGTAGTATCATTACAGCCCAAGAAGCTTTCTTT
D gene: .; V gene: TRBV4-1; clone size: .; J gene: TRBJ2-1; CDR3 protein: CASSQDPKLSYNEQFF; CDR3 DNA: TGCGCCAGCAGCCAAGACCCAAAACTCTCCTACAATGAGCAGTTCTTC
D gene: .; V gene: TRBV28; clone size: .; J gene: TRBJ2-5; CDR3 protein: CASSLRARETQYF; CDR3 DNA: TGTGCCAGCAGTTTAAGGGCAAGGGAGACCCAGTACTTC
D gene: .; V gene: TRBV10-3; clone size: .; J gene: TRBJ2-3; CDR3 protein: CAISESSADTDTQYF; CDR3 DNA: TGTGCCATCAGTGAGTCGTCGGCAGACACAGATACGCAGTATTTT
D gene: .; V gene: TRBV6-6; clone size: .; J gene: TRBJ1-2; CDR3 protein: CASSYSDRGASGGYTF; CDR3 DNA: TGTGCCAGCAGTTACTCCGACCGGGGGGCGTCGGGTGGCTACACCTTC
D gene: .; V gene: TRBV15; clone size: .; J gene: TRBJ1-2; CDR3 protein: CATSTRQDTNYGYTF; CDR3 DNA: TGTGCCACCAGCACCAGACAGGATACTAACTATGGCTACACCTTC
D gene: .; V gene: TRBV5-1; clone size: .; J gene: TRBJ2-1; CDR3 protein: CASSLLSVSYNEQFF; CDR3 DNA: TGCGCCAGCAGCTTGTTGTCAGTTTCCTACAATGAGCAGTTCTTC
D gene: .; V gene: TRBV19; clone size: .; J gene: TRBJ1-1; CDR3 protein: CASSLLTKLTSRRAFF; CDR3 DNA: TGTGCCAGTAGTCTCCTGACAAAGCTAACCTCCCGAAGAGCTTTCTTT
D gene: .; V gene: TRBV29-1; clone size: .; J gene: TRBJ1-1; CDR3 protein: CSVENRDGTEAFF; CDR3 DNA: TGCAGCGTTGAGAACAGGGATGGCACTGAAGCTTTCTTT
D gene: TRBD1; V gene: TRBV6-5; clone size: .; J gene: TRBJ1-2; CDR3 protein: CASSPVGTGGAGYTF; CDR3 DNA: TGTGCCAGCAGCCCCGTCGGGACAGGGGGAGCAGGCTACACCTTC
D gene: .; V gene: TRBV7-2; clone size: .; J gene: TRBJ1-2; CDR3 protein: CASSLGTPNYGYTF; CDR3 DNA: TGTGCCAGCAGCTTAGGGACACCAAACTATGGCTACACCTTC
D gene: TRBD2; V gene: TRBV5-4; clone size: .; J gene: TRBJ2-1; CDR3 protein: CASSLKAGENYEQFF; CDR3 DNA: TGTGCCAGCAGCTTGAAGGCGGGAGAAAACTATGAGCAGTTCTTC
D gene: TRBD1; V gene: TRBV28; clone size: .; J gene: TRBJ1-1; CDR3 protein: CASSPGQGHFSEAFF; CDR3 DNA: TGTGCCAGCAGTCCGGGACAGGGCCACTTTTCTGAAGCTTTCTTT
D gene: .; V gene: TRBV19; clone size: .; J gene: TRBJ1-5; CDR3 protein: CASSRGQPNSNQPQHF; CDR3 DNA: TGTGCCAGTAGCCGCGGACAGCCTAATAGCAATCAGCCCCAGCATTTT
D gene: TRBD1; V gene: TRBV15; clone size: .; J gene: TRBJ2-5; CDR3 protein: CATSKNRGQETQYF; CDR3 DNA: TGTGCCACCAGCAAAAACAGGGGCCAAGAGACCCAGTACTTC
D gene: TRBD1; V gene: TRBV28; clone size: .; J gene: TRBJ2-5; CDR3 protein: CASSLPPTGETQYF; CDR3 DNA: TGTGCCAGCAGTTTACCCCCGACAGGGGAGACCCAGTACTTC
D gene: .; V gene: TRBV30; clone size: .; J gene: TRBJ1-5; CDR3 protein: CAWSVRRVGQPQHF; CDR3 DNA: TGTGCCTGGAGTGTACGGAGGGTCGGCCAGCCCCAGCATTTT
D gene: .; V gene: TRBV28; clone size: .; J gene: TRBJ1-6; CDR3 protein: CASSSRIGARNSPLHF; CDR3 DNA: TGTGCCAGCAGTTCTAGGATAGGGGCCCGCAATTCACCCCTCCACTTT
D gene: .; V gene: TRBV6-2/TRBV6-3; clone size: .; J gene: TRBJ2-5; CDR3 protein: CASSYPGVGGETQYF; CDR3 DNA: TGTGCCAGCAGTTACCCCGGAGTAGGGGGAGAGACCCAGTACTTC
D gene: TRBD1; V gene: TRBV20-1; clone size: .; J gene: TRBJ1-2; CDR3 protein: CSAKQGYGYTF; CDR3 DNA: TGCAGTGCTAAACAGGGGTATGGCTACACCTTC
D gene: TRBD1; V gene: TRBV27; clone size: .; J gene: TRBJ1-1; CDR3 protein: CASSLSGTGGTEAFF; CDR3 DNA: TGTGCCAGCAGTCTCTCCGGGACAGGGGGCACTGAAGCTTTCTTT
D gene: .; V gene: TRBV12-3/TRBV12-4; clone size: .; J gene: TRBJ1-1; CDR3 protein: CASSGGLNTEAFF; CDR3 DNA: TGTGCCAGCAGTGGGGGCTTGAACACTGAAGCTTTCTTT
D gene: .; V gene: TRBV27; clone size: .; J gene: TRBJ1-5; CDR3 protein: CASSPPGYSNQPQHF; CDR3 DNA: TGTGCCAGCAGTCCTCCGGGTTATAGCAATCAGCCCCAGCATTTT
D gene: TRBD2; V gene: TRBV7-2; clone size: few; J gene: TRBJ2-1; CDR3 protein: CASSPTSESSYNEQFF; CDR3 DNA: TGTGCCAGCAGCCCGACTAGCGAAAGCTCCTACAATGAGCAGTTCTTC
D gene: .; V gene: TRBV12-3/TRBV12-4; clone size: .; J gene: TRBJ2-5; CDR3 protein: CASSWDLGETQYF; CDR3 DNA: TGTGCCAGCAGCTGGGACCTTGGGGAGACCCAGTACTTC
D gene: TRBD2; V gene: TRBV10-3; clone size: .; J gene: TRBJ2-7; CDR3 protein: CAISEKLAGSYEQYF; CDR3 DNA: TGTGCCATCAGTGAGAAACTAGCGGGCTCCTACGAGCAGTACTTC
D gene: .; V gene: TRBV10-3; clone size: .; J gene: TRBJ2-1; CDR3 protein: CAISVSLANEQFF; CDR3 DNA: TGTGCCATCAGTGTTAGTTTGGCGAATGAGCAGTTCTTC
D gene: .; V gene: TRBV4-3; clone size: .; J gene: TRBJ2-2; CDR3 protein: CASSQDPRGPPNTGELFF; CDR3 DNA: TGCGCCAGCAGCCAAGACCCGCGGGGTCCACCGAACACCGGGGAGCTGTTTTTT
D gene: .; V gene: TRBV7-8; clone size: .; J gene: TRBJ2-1; CDR3 protein: CASSPRVFLGFF; CDR3 DNA: TGTGCCAGCAGCCCCCGGGTTTTTTTGGGGTTCTTC
D gene: .; V gene: TRBV6-5; clone size: .; J gene: TRBJ2-7; CDR3 protein: CASSTGFAYEQYF; CDR3 DNA: TGTGCCAGCAGTACAGGGTTCGCCTACGAGCAGTACTTC
D gene: TRBD1; V gene: TRBV10-1; clone size: .; J gene: TRBJ1-1; CDR3 protein: CASSEDRARSAFF; CDR3 DNA: TGCGCCAGCAGTGAAGACAGGGCCCGGTCAGCTTTCTTT
D gene: .; V gene: TRBV18; clone size: .; J gene: TRBJ1-2; CDR3 protein: CASSPRYSDYGYTF; CDR3 DNA: TGTGCCAGCTCCCCGAGATATTCGGACTATGGCTACACCTTC
D gene: .; V gene: TRBV6-5; clone size: .; J gene: TRBJ1-1; CDR3 protein: CASSTNPLNTEAFF; CDR3 DNA: TGTGCCAGCAGCACGAATCCACTGAACACTGAAGCTTTCTTT
D gene: TRBD1; V gene: TRBV5-4; clone size: .; J gene: TRBJ1-2; CDR3 protein: CASSPLISRTGDGYTF; CDR3 DNA: TGTGCCAGCAGCCCCCTCATCAGCCGAACAGGGGATGGCTACACCTTC
D gene: TRBD2; V gene: TRBV4-1; clone size: .; J gene: TRBJ2-1; CDR3 protein: CASSHAGLAGVDTGDEQFF; CDR3 DNA: TGCGCCAGCAGCCACGCTGGACTAGCGGGAGTTGATACGGGCGATGAGCAGTTCTTC
D gene: .; V gene: TRBV20-1; clone size: .; J gene: TRBJ1-1; CDR3 protein: CSASYQGFRPMNTEAFF; CDR3 DNA: TGCAGTGCTAGTTACCAGGGGTTTCGTCCTATGAACACTGAAGCTTTCTTT
D gene: .; V gene: TRBV24-1; clone size: .; J gene: TRBJ2-3; CDR3 protein: CATSPYGRGETDTQYF; CDR3 DNA: TGTGCCACCAGTCCCTACGGTAGGGGTGAAACAGATACGCAGTATTTT
D gene: .; V gene: TRBV6-4; clone size: .; J gene: TRBJ2-2; CDR3 protein: CASSDSGLGLNTGELFF; CDR3 DNA: TGTGCCAGCAGTGACTCGGGTCTGGGGCTCAACACCGGGGAGCTGTTTTTT
D gene: TRBD2; V gene: TRBV2; clone size: .; J gene: TRBJ2-5; CDR3 protein: CASSEGVAGGGETQYF; CDR3 DNA: TGTGCCAGCAGTGAAGGCGTGGCGGGGGGCGGGGAGACCCAGTACTTC
D gene: .; V gene: TRBV11-2; clone size: .; J gene: TRBJ2-1; CDR3 protein: CATWGPAAPEPNEQFF; CDR3 DNA: TGTGCCACCTGGGGCCCGGCGGCACCCGAGCCCAATGAGCAGTTCTTC
D gene: .; V gene: TRBV28; clone size: few; J gene: TRBJ1-2; CDR3 protein: CASREGGAVGYTF; CDR3 DNA: TGTGCCAGCAGGGAAGGGGGTGCGGTTGGCTACACCTTC
D gene: .; V gene: TRBV2; clone size: .; J gene: TRBJ1-6; CDR3 protein: CASIPLHSYNSPLHF; CDR3 DNA: TGTGCCAGCATCCCCCTTCACTCCTATAATTCACCCCTCCACTTT
D gene: .; V gene: TRBV4-1; clone size: .; J gene: TRBJ1-1; CDR3 protein: CASSQDGSDTEAFF; CDR3 DNA: TGCGCCAGCAGCCAAGATGGTAGTGACACTGAAGCTTTCTTT